The present entry profiles one T cell receptor beta chain with its context. The sample belongs to a study of patients and donors after allogeneic stem cell transplantation. A single record per CDR3 protein comes from TCRdb applying MiXCR to the RT-PCR reads. The table has over 200,000 distinct CDR3 sequences, more than 35% seen once. J gave up 3 bases and V 3 bases, and 6 bases lay outside the gene matches. The CDR3 is 15 residues long. Germline V CDR1 and CDR2: DFQATT, SNEGSKA (reference sequence). The chain recombines TRBV20-1 with TRBJ2-3; 10 bases agree with TRBD1. This TCR came from a human donor who was either an allogeneic HSCT recipient or a stem cell or donor lymphocyte infusion donor (not recorded which). It is not recorded whose cells these are; they may come from a transplant donor. The sample consisted of blood, either unsorted or a sorted T cell fraction (not recorded which). Here the CDR3 reads CSASLRDRGTDTQYF. In nucleotides, the CDR3 is TGCAGTGCTAGTCTGCGGGACAGGGGAACAGATACGCAGTATTTT.